The clone carrying this TCR beta chain was observed a handful of times. The antigen is undetermined. The entry originates in a study of early T cells in non-severe SARS-CoV-2 infection. Findings and caveats of the study: Anti-spike CD8 responses were favored by VDJdb matching, which missed private and CD4 specificities.

This CDR3 spans 18 amino acids. The junction had 16 bases not matched to a gene; V was cut back by 1 base and J by 9 bases. Germline assignment: CDR1 SGHTA and CDR2 FQGNSA. A single record per CDR3 protein comes from TCRdb applying MiXCR to the 5' RACE reads. The table lists 85,000 to 100,000 distinct CDR3 sequences, around a sixth of them singletons. The source of this sequence is an adult who was a healthcare worker with PCR-confirmed SARS-CoV-2 infection or an uninfected control (not recorded which). Sequencing used whole blood. The V and J genes are TRBV7-2 and TRBJ2-1, with 9 bases lining up with TRBD2. The DNA of the CDR3 is TGTGCCAGCAGCTTAGTGGCGGGAGGGGCCGGAGAGTGGGGTGAGCAGTTCTTC. It codes for CASSLVAGGAGEWGEQFF.